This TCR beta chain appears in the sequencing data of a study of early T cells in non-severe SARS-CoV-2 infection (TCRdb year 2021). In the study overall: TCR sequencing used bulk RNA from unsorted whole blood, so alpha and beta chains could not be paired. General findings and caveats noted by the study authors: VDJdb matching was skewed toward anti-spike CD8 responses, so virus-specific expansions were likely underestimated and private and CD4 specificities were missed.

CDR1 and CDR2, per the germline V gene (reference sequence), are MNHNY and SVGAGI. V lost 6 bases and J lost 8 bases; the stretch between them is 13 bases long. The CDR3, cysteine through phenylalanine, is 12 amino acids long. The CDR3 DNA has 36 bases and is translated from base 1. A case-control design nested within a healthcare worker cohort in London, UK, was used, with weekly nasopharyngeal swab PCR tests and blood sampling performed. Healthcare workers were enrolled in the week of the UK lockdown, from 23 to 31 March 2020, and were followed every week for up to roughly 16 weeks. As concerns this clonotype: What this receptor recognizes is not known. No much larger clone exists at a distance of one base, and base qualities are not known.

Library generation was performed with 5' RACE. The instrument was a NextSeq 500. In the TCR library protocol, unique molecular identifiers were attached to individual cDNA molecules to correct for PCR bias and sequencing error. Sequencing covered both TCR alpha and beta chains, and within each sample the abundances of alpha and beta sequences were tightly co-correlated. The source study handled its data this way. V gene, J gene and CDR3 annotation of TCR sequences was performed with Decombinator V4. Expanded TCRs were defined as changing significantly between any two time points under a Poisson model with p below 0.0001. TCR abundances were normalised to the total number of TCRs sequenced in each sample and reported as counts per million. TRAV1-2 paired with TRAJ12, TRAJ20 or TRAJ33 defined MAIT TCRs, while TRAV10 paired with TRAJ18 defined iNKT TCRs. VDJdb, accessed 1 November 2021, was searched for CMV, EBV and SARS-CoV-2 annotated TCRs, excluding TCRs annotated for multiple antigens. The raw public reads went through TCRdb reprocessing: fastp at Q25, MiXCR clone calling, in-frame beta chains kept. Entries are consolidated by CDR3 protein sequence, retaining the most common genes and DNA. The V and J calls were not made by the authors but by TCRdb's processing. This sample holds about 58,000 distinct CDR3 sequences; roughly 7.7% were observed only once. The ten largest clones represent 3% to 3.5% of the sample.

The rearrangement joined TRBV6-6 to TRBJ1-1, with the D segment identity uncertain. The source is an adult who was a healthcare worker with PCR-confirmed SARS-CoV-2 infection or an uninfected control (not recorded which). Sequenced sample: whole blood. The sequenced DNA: TGTGCCAGCAGCCAGTCCACCGGGGAAGCTTTCTTT. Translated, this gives CASSQSTGEAFF.